The clone carrying this T cell receptor (beta chain) appeared once. The CDR3 runs 17 residues. J lost 2 bases, V lost 5 bases, and 11 bases had no gene match. Germline V CDR1 and CDR2: MNHNY, SVGAGI (reference sequence). In the authors' workflow: Amplified reference gene primers provided the basis for estimating nucleated cell counts. TCRdb's table, derived via immunoSEQ multiplex PCR, lists solely in-frame clones and lacks some. That table supplies the V and J calls and clone size; D and trimming were determined from the DNA. The table has about 230,000 clones, 84% seen once. This specimen comes from a study of blood T cell repertoires in COVID-19. On the study more broadly: Samples came from the United States, Italy and Spain, spanning acute and convalescent COVID-19. Sample material is recorded as cDNA or gDNA derived from T cells, B-cell-depleted T cells, or PBMCs.

This receptor was obtained from a man aged 35 to 55 who had recovered from COVID-19. Sequencing was carried out using peripheral blood. The rearrangement joins TRBV6-6 to TRBJ1-5; 8 positions agree with TRBD1. The DNA of the CDR3 is TGTGCCAGCAGTCCCCGGGACAGGTTTCGTGGCAATCAGCCCCAGCATTTT. Amino acid sequence: CASSPRDRFRGNQPQHF.